What follows is one TCR beta chain and its context. Its antigen is unidentified. These data are taken from a study of T cell responses to AZD1222 COVID-19 vaccine. Study-wide findings and caveats: Most donors were white British, females outnumbered males, and clonal diversity was possibly underestimated. Spike-specific TCR breadth and depth rose after two AZD1222 doses. The reported proportion of spike-specific TCRs targeting unmutated variant regions was nearly half.

Method: immunoSEQ multiplex PCR; TCRdb's copy keeps in-frame clones and lacks some. The table shows 150,000 to 200,000 clones, with around 93% occurring only once. Trimming removed 0 bases from V and 4 bases from J, with 19 bases in between. Looked up from germline, CDR1 is LNHNV and CDR2 is YYDKDF (reference sequence). This CDR3 spans 18 amino acids. This TCR came from an adult in good health. Here the sequenced sample was peripheral blood, taken on day 0 of AZD1222 vaccination. This chain connects TRBV15 to TRBJ1-5, with D unresolved. CDR3 residues: CATSRDLDLLGRNQPQHF. DNA for the CDR3: TGTGCCACCAGCAGAGATCTTGACCTCCTAGGGAGGAATCAGCCCCAGCATTTT.